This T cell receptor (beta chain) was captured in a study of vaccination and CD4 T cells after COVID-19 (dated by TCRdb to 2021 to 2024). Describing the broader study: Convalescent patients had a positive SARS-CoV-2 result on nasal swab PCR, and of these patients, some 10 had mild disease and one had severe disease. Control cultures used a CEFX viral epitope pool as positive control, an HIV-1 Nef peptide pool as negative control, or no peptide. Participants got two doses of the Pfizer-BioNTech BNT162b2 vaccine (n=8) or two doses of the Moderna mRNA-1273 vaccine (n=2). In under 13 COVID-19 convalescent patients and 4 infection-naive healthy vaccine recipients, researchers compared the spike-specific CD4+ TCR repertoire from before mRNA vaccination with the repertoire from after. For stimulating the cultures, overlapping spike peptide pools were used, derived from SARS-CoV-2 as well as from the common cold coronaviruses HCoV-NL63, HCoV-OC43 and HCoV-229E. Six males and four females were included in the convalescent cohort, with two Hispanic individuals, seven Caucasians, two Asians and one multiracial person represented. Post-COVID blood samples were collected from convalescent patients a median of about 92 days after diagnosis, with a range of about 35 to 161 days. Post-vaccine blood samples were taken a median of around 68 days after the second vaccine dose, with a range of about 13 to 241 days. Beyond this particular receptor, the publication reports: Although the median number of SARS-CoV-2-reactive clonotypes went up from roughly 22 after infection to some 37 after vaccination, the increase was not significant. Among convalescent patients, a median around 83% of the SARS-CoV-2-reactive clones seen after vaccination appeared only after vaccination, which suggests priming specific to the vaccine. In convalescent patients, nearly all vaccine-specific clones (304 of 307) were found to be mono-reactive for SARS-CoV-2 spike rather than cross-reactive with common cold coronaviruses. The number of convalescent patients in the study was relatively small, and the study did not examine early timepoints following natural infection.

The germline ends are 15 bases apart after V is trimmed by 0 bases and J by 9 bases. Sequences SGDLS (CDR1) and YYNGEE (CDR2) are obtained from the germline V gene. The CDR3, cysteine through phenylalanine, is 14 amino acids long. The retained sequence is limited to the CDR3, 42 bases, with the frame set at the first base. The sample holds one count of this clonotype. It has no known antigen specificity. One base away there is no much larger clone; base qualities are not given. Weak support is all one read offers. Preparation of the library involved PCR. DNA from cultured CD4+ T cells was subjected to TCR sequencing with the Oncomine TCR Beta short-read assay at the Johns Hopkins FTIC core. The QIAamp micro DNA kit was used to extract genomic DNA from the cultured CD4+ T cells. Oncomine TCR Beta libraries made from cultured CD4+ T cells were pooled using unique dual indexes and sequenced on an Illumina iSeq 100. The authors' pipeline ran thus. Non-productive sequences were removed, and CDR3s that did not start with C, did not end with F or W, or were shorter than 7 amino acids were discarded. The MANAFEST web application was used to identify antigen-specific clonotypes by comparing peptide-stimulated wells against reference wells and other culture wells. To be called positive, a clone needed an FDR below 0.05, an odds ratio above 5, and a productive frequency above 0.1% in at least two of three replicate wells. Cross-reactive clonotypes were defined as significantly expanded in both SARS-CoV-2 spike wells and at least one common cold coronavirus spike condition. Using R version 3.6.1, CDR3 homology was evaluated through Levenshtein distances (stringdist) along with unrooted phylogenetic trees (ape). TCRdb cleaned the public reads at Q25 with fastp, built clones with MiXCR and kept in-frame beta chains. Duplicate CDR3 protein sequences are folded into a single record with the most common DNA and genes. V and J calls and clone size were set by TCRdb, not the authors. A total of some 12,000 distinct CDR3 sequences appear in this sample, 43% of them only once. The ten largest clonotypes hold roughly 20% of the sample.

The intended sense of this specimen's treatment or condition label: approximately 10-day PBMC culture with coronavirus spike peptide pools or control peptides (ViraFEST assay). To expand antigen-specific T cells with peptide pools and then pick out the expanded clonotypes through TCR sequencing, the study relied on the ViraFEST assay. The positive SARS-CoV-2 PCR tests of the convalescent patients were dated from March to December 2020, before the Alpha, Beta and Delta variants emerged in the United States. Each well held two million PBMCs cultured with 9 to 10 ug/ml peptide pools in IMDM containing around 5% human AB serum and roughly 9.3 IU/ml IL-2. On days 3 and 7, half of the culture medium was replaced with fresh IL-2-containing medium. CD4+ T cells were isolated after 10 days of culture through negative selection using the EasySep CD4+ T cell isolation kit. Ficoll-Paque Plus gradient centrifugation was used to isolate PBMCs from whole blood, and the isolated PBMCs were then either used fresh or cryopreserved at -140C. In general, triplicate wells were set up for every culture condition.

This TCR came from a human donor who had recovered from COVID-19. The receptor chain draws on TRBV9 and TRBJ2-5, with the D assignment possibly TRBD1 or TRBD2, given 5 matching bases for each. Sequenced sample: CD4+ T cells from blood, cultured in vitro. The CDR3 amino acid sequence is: CASSVGGAAIPQYF. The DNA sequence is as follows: TGTGCCAGCAGCGTAGGAGGGGCCGCGATCCCCCAGTACTTC.